The 24 T cell receptor beta chains presented below share a single source sample, sequenced in a study of shared clonotypes between healthy human individuals. Measured with immunoSEQ multiplex PCR; TCRdb has only the in-frame clones, and not every one. The sample comprises about 230,000 clones, 50% to 75% of which are singletons, and roughly 11% rests with the top ten. The sample taken for sequencing was memory CD4+ T cells sorted from blood. Subset reported: CD45RA-negative fraction. The receptors here all came from a man in his thirties or forties in good health.

This clone was seen more than once but under ten times. J is TRBJ2-1 and V is TRBV9; either TRBD1 or TRBD2 may supply D (5 bases each). The germline V gene has CDR1 SGDLS and CDR2 YYNGEE. The CDR3 spans 14 residues. V was cut by 2 bases and J by 6 bases, with 12 bases left in between. In nucleotides, the CDR3 is TGTGCCAGCAGCGTGGGGGTTGGGGGCAATGAGCAGTTCTTC. Protein sequence: CASSVGVGGNEQFF.

Note on this clone: Other DNA sequences in this specimen translate into the identical CDR3. The J gene is TRBJ2-7, the V gene TRBV6-1; no reliable D call. Germline CDR1 is MNHNS and CDR2 is SASEGT. The length of the CDR3 is 12 residues. Trimming removed 4 bases at V and 0 bases at J, with 4 bases between. In DNA, the CDR3 is TGTGCCAGCAGTGCTAGCTCCTACGAGCAGTACTTC. It codes for CASSASSYEQYF.

This clone was seen at least ten times. The V and J genes are TRBV5-1 and TRBJ2-2; D uncertain. Germline V lookup: CDR1 SGHRS, CDR2 YFSETQ. The germline V and J ends were trimmed by 4 bases and 3 bases, with 10 bases remaining between them. The CDR3 is 14 residues long. CDR3 sequence: CASSRGLDTGELFF. The CDR3 DNA follows: TGCGCCAGCAGCCGCGGCCTTGACACCGGGGAGCTGTTTTTT.

The V and J genes are TRBV5-1 and TRBJ2-6, with D possibly called TRBD1 or TRBD2 (5 bases each). CDR3 length: 17 residues. Germline V gene lookup returns CDR1 SGHRS and CDR2 YFSETQ. Trimming shortened V by 3 bases and J by 0 bases, and 13 bases separated the two germline ends. CDR3 nucleotide sequence: TGCGCCAGCAGCTACCGGGGCGGTATCTCTGGGGCCAACGTCCTGACTTTC. Its protein product is CASSYRGGISGANVLTF.

CDR3 protein: CASSRGQGNEYEQFF. Here the CDR3 DNA reads TGCGCCAGCAGCCGGGGACAGGGGAACGAATATGAGCAGTTCTTC. The chain employs TRBV4-1 and TRBJ2-1, with 10 bases fitting TRBD1. Germline V gene sequence: CDR1 MGHRA, CDR2 YSYEKL. The CDR3 has 15 residues. J was trimmed by 8 bases and V by 4 bases; bases with no gene match: 8.

V usage is TRBV27 and J usage is TRBJ2-3; D unresolved. Germline lookup yields CDR1 MNHEY and CDR2 SMNVEV (reference sequence). V was cut by 8 bases and J by 4 bases, with 25 bases left in between. CDR3 length equals 17 residues. CDR3 loop: CASHKLSLPRNPDTQYF. DNA for the CDR3: TGTGCCAGCCATAAGCTCTCCCTACCGAGGAATCCAGATACGCAGTATTTT.

The genes are TRBV28 and TRBJ2-7, with TRBD2 identical over 10 bases. This CDR3 region has 14 residues. Germline loops: CDR1 MDHEN, CDR2 SYDVKM. The trim removed 6 bases at V and 0 bases at J, leaving 2 bases unmatched. As DNA, the CDR3 is TGTGCCAGCAGAGCGGGAGGGAGCTCCTACGAGCAGTACTTC. Its protein is CASRAGGSSYEQYF.

The chain employs TRBV2 and TRBJ2-3; TRBD2 matches 7 bases. The CDR3 extends over 15 amino acids. Per germline, CDR1 SNHLY and CDR2 FYNNEI. The ends lost 7 bases at V and 0 bases at J; junction bases unmatched: 7. The CDR3, as DNA: TGTGCCAGCAACCAACGACTAGCCAGCACAGATACGCAGTATTTT. Its translation is CASNQRLASTDTQYF.

The chain has TRBV7-3 and TRBJ2-7, with 8 bases lining up with TRBD1. In germline, CDR1 is SGHTA, CDR2 FQGTGA. This CDR3 has 13 residues. V lost 2 bases to trimming and J lost 5 bases; unmatched junction nucleotides: 2. CDR3 amino acids: CASSLSQGDEQYF. The CDR3 bases are TGTGCCAGCAGCTTATCACAGGGGGACGAGCAGTACTTC.

The chain recombines TRBV7-9 with TRBJ1-1, with D hard to call. V shed 4 bases and J shed 2 bases, with 11 bases lying between them. The V gene's germline CDR1 is SEHNR and CDR2 FQNEAQ (reference sequence). The CDR3 spans 14 residues. CDR3 nucleotide sequence: TGTGCCAGCAGCTCTGAAAGGAGAAACACTGAAGCTTTCTTT. It codes for CASSSERRNTEAFF.

The chain is built from TRBV7-8 and TRBJ1-2; D uncertain. Trimming left V 1 base short and J 8 bases short, with 11 bases between. The CDR3 has 13 residues. The germline V gene encodes CDR1 SGHVS and CDR2 FQNEAQ. CDR3 nucleotide sequence: TGTGCCAGCAGCTTAGAATCCCTTACAGGCTACACCTTC. Protein: CASSLESLTGYTF.

The CDR3 DNA follows: TGTGCCAGCTCACCCGGGACAGGCCCTGCGAGGTCTGAAGCTTTCTTT. Translation: CASSPGTGPARSEAFF. The J gene is TRBJ1-1, the V gene TRBV18, with 8 bases fitting TRBD1. The CDR3 is 16 residues long. The ends lost 3 bases at V and 6 bases at J; junction bases unmatched: 12. Germline V gene data show CDR1 as KGHSH and CDR2 as LQKENI.

This rearrangement joins TRBV7-8 to TRBJ2-5; 10 bases are a match to TRBD1. Losses at the gene ends were 5 bases for V and 4 bases for J; bases not matched to a gene: 1. The germline V gene encodes CDR1 SGHVS and CDR2 FQNEAQ. The length of the CDR3 is 13 residues. CDR3 coding DNA: TGTGCCAGCAGCCGGACAGGGGGAGAGACCCAGTACTTC. This sequence encodes CASSRTGGETQYF.

This clone was detected many times. One end of the junction fails to match germline, which may point to a read error. V and J are TRBV27 and TRBJ2-7, with 12 positions matching TRBD2. Germline V gene lookup returns CDR1 MNHEY and CDR2 SMNVEV (reference sequence). CDR3 size: 14 residues. The CDR3 region has the DNA TGTGCCAGCATGCATTTGACTAGCGGGAGTTGGAAACACTTC. Amino acids: CASMHLTSGSWKHF.

The chain uses TRBV9 and TRBJ1-3, with a possible D match to TRBD1 (6 bases). V lost 4 bases and J 0 bases, leaving 17 bases between the germline ends. CDR3 length equals 17 residues. Germline V gene data show CDR1 as SGDLS and CDR2 as YYNGEE. The CDR3 spells CASSLGAVGSSGNTIYF. The DNA of the CDR3 is TGTGCCAGCAGCCTGGGGGCCGTAGGTTCCTCTGGAAACACCATATATTTT.

This clone was observed a single time. The chain joins TRBV27 to TRBJ2-5; 8 bases fit TRBD2. With V trimmed by 3 bases and J by 4 bases, 7 bases remained unmatched. Germline V gene data show CDR1 as MNHEY and CDR2 as SMNVEV (reference sequence). The CDR3 covers 15 residues. This CDR3 is CASSFEGTRRETQYF. The DNA for the CDR3 is TGTGCCAGCAGTTTCGAGGGGACTAGACGAGAGACCCAGTACTTC.

This clone was seen ten or more times. The V and J genes are TRBV19 and TRBJ2-1; possible D gene TRBD1, 5 bases. The CDR3 extends over 15 amino acids. The germline V gene has CDR1 LNHDA and CDR2 SQIVND (reference sequence). Trimming took off 6 bases at V and 6 bases at J, with 18 bases between the two ends. This CDR3 reads CASRDSVGRANEQFF. For the CDR3, the DNA is TGTGCCAGTAGGGATTCCGTTGGCAGGGCCAATGAGCAGTTCTTC.

This chain links TRBV2 with TRBJ2-1, with D perhaps TRBD2 (6 bases). The CDR3 consists of 17 residues. The V gene lost 2 bases and the J gene lost 4 bases, with 18 bases spanning the gap. From germline, CDR1 is SNHLY and CDR2 FYNNEI. The CDR3 here is CASSEWDLSGVYNEQFF. The CDR3 nucleotides read TGTGCCAGCAGTGAATGGGACCTTAGCGGAGTTTACAATGAGCAGTTCTTC.

The rearrangement links TRBV6-1 to TRBJ1-2; the D is unclear. The germline V gene has CDR1 MNHNS and CDR2 SASEGT. V lost 3 bases, J lost 8 bases, and 13 bases lay in between. The CDR3 runs 13 residues. In DNA, the CDR3 is TGTGCCAGCAGTGATCGGGGTAATGGAGGCTACACCTTC. Its translation is CASSDRGNGGYTF.

CDR3 nucleotides: TGCGCCAGCAGCCAAGGGCTCGGAGCGGGAACCTACGAGCAGTACTTC. It is translated as CASSQGLGAGTYEQYF. The chain carries TRBV4-1 and TRBJ2-7; 7 bases are shared with TRBD2. The germline CDR1 and CDR2 sequences are MGHRA and YSYEKL. The junction had 8 bases not matched to a gene; V was cut back by 1 base and J by 2 bases. This CDR3 has 16 amino acids.

This clone has only a few counts. This sequence joins TRBV10-2 and TRBJ2-2, with D tentatively TRBD1 or TRBD2 (5 bases each). Germline lookup yields CDR1 WSHSY and CDR2 SAAADI. This CDR3 is 14 amino acids long. V lost 6 bases and J lost 2, with 10 bases in between. CDR3 in amino acids: CASRRGANTGELFF. CDR3 in DNA: TGCGCCAGCAGGAGAGGGGCAAACACCGGGGAGCTGTTTTTT.

There are a few counts of this clone. This chain links TRBV5-1 with TRBJ2-7; TRBD2 matches at 8 bases. V lost 5 bases and J lost 6; bases outside the gene matches: 7. The CDR3 loop spans 13 amino acids. Germline V gene sequence: CDR1 SGHRS, CDR2 YFSETQ. The CDR3 region is CASSLSSGFEQYF. DNA of the CDR3: TGCGCCAGCAGTTTGTCTAGCGGGTTCGAGCAGTACTTC.

V and J are TRBV7-9 and TRBJ2-1; D not certain. V was pared by 8 bases and J by 6 bases, with 8 bases between. Germline V gene lookup returns CDR1 SEHNR and CDR2 FQNEAQ (reference sequence). The CDR3 sequence is 11 residues long. This chain's CDR3 is CASVRLNEQFF. CDR3 DNA sequence: TGTGCCAGCGTCCGCCTCAATGAGCAGTTCTTC.

This chain links TRBV9 with TRBJ1-5; D may be TRBD1 (5 bases). The CDR3 runs 15 residues. The V gene's germline CDR1 is SGDLS and CDR2 YYNGEE. Trimming cost V 0 bases and J 3 bases, with 10 bases left between them. CDR3 in amino acids: CASSVGGGANQPQHF. CDR3 DNA sequence: TGTGCCAGCAGCGTAGGGGGGGGAGCCAATCAGCCCCAGCATTTT.